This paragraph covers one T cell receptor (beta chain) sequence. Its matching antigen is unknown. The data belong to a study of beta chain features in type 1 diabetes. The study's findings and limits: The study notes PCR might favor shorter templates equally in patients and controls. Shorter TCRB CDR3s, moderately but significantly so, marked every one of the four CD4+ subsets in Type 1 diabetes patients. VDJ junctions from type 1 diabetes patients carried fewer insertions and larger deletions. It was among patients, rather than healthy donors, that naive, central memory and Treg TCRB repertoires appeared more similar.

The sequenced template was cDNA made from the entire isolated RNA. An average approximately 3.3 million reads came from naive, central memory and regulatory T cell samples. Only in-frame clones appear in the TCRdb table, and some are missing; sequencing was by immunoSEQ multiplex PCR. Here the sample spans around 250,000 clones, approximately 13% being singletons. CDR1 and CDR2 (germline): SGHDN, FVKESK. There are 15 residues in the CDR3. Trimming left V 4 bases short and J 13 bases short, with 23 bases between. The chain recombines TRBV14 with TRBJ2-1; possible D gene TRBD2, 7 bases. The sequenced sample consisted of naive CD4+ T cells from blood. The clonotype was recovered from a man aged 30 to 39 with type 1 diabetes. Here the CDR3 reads CASSLQIGGGGSQFF. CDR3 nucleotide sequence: TGTGCCAGCAGCCTCCAAATAGGAGGGGGGGGGTCTCAGTTCTTC.